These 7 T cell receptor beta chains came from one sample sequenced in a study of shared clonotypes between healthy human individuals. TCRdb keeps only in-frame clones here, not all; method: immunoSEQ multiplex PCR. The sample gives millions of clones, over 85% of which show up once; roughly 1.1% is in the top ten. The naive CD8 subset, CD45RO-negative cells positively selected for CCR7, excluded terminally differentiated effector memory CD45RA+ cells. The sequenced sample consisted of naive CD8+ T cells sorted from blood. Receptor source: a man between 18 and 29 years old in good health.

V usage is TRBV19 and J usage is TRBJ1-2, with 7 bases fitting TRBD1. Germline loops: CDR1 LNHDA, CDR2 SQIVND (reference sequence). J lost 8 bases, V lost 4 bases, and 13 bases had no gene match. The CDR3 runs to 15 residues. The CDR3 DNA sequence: TGTGCCAGTAGTACACCACAGGGGCGCTTGGAGGGCTACACCTTC. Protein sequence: CASSTPQGRLEGYTF.

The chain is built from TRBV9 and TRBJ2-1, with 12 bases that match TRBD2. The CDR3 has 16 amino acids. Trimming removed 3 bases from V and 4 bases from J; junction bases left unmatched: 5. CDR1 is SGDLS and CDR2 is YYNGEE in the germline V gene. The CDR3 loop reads CASSGTSGGQYNEQFF. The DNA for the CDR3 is TGTGCCAGCAGCGGAACTAGCGGGGGGCAATACAATGAGCAGTTCTTC.

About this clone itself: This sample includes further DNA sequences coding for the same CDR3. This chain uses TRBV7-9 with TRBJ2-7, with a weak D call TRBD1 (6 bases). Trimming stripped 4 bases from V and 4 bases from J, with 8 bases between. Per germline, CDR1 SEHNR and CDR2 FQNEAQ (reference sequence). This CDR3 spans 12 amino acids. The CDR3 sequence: CASSSDRYEQYF. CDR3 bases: TGTGCCAGCAGCTCTGACAGGTACGAGCAGTACTTC.

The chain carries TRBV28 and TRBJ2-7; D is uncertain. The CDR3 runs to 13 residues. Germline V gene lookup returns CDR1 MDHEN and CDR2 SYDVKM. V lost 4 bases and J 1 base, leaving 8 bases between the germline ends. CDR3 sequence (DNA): TGTGCCAGCAGTTCCGGACGGTCCTACGAGCAGTACTTC. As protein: CASSSGRSYEQYF.

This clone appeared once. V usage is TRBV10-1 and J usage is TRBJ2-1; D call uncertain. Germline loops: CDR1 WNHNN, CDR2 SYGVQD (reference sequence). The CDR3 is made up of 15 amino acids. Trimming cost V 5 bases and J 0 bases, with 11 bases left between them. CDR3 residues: CASSPDPSSYNEQFF. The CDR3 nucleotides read TGCGCCAGCAGTCCGGACCCGAGCTCCTACAATGAGCAGTTCTTC.

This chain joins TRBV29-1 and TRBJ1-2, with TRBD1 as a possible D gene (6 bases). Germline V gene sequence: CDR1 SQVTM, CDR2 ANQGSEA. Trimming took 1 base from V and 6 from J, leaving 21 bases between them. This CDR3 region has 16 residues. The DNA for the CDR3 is TGCAGCGTTGAAGCAAAACAGGGATCCCTACGAAATGGCTACACCTTC. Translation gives CSVEAKQGSLRNGYTF.

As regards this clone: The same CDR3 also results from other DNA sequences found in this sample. CDR3 sequence: CASSGTSYEQYF. CDR3 bases: TGTGCCAGCAGCGGGACCAGTTACGAGCAGTACTTC. The chain links TRBV13 to TRBJ2-7; D is tentatively TRBD1 or TRBD2 (5 bases each). Trimming took off 5 bases at V and 4 bases at J, with 9 bases between the two ends. The CDR3 is 12 residues long. Germline loops: CDR1 PRHDT, CDR2 FYEKMQ (reference sequence).